This T cell receptor beta chain was captured in a study of a mutant IDH1 vaccine in newly diagnosed glioma. Study-level information: Mean patient age was around 40 years; approximately 60% were male and around 38% female. Beforehand, treatment had been radiotherapy, temozolomide, or both; the majority received both. Study findings and constraints: It seemed that pseudoprogression was not linked to changes in the top peripheral T cell clonotypes.

CDR3 length equals 17 residues. Germline lookup yields CDR1 SGHNT and CDR2 YYREEE (reference sequence). The table lists this clone with a few counts. No antigen is known for it. Time point denoted: week 47, end of study. All doses held 300 ug of mutant IDH1 20-mer peptide, with topical imiquimod. TCRdb's table, derived via immunoSEQ multiplex PCR, lists solely in-frame clones and lacks some. The top ten hold more than 10% of the sample, which has roughly 32,000 clones, 87% seen once. Material: PBMCs, obtained from a glioma patient whose treatment included an IDH1 peptide vaccine. The rearrangement links TRBV5-4 to TRBJ2-3, with 8 bases aligning to TRBD2. The clonotype originates from a woman aged 25 to 39 with glioma. The CDR3 DNA is TGTGTGGATGGTCGGGGGGGTGAAACCTTTAGCACAGATACGCAGTATTTT. Amino acids: CVDGRGGETFSTDTQYF.